One and the same sample provided the 3 T cell receptor beta chains below, sequenced in a study of PD-1 blockade in classical Hodgkin lymphoma. Time point in this sample: cycle 4 day 1 (C4D1), after about 6 weeks of nivolumab. Every patient experienced relapse after autologous stem cell transplantation, and brentuximab vedotin exposure varied. The protocol was immunoSEQ multiplex PCR, while the TCRdb copy is restricted to in-frame clones and leaves out a portion. This sample has tens of thousands of clones; 60% to 80% occur once, and the top ten carry about 20%. The source was peripheral blood mononuclear cells (PBMCs), collected before the fourth cycle of nivolumab. The receptors were sampled from a human donor with classical Hodgkin lymphoma.

The V and J genes are TRBV10-3 and TRBJ2-3, with 9 bases lining up with TRBD2. J lost 6 bases, V lost 5 bases, and 9 bases had no gene match. The CDR3 consists of 15 residues. CDR1 is ENHRY, CDR2 SYGVKD, per germline. DNA of the CDR3: TGTGCCATCAGTCAGGAAGCGGGGGGCGTGGATACGCAGTATTTT. Its translation: CAISQEAGGVDTQYF.

The chain uses TRBV6-8 and TRBJ2-3, with TRBD2 identical over 15 bases. The CDR3 spans 18 residues. Germline CDR1 reads MNHGY; CDR2 reads SAAAGT. V shed 8 bases and J 3 bases; nucleotides not matched to a gene: 12. The CDR3: CASSPPGTSGRRTDTQYF. CDR3 nucleotides: TGTGCCAGCTCGCCCCCGGGGACTAGCGGGAGGAGGACAGATACGCAGTATTTT.

This rearrangement joins TRBV19 to TRBJ1-4; 8 positions match TRBD1. Germline V gene sequence: CDR1 LNHDA, CDR2 SQIVND (reference sequence). The CDR3 loop spans 15 amino acids. V shed 6 bases, J shed 7 bases, and the junction held 10 bases outside the gene matches. The CDR3 region is CASRPYRGRSEKLFF. Written as DNA, the CDR3 is TGTGCCAGTAGACCCTACAGGGGGAGGTCTGAAAAACTGTTTTTT.